A selection of T cell receptor beta chains follows, all from one sample in a study of T cell responses to AZD1222 COVID-19 vaccine. The assay was immunoSEQ multiplex PCR, and TCRdb's table has in-frame clones only and misses some. The repertoire holds 90,000 to 120,000 clones, with 85% to 95% as singletons. This specimen was peripheral blood, taken 28 days after the second AZD1222 dose. The receptors derive from an adult who received the AZD1222 COVID-19 vaccine. CDR3s include the opening cysteine and the closing phenylalanine or tryptophan. D genes are given only for firm matches. The listing skips clone size in some rows; elsewhere it reads once, few, many or a size class.

j_gene,v_gene,d_gene,abundance,CDR3nt,CDR3aa
TRBJ2-2,TRBV27,TRBD1,NA,TGTGCCAGCAGTTCAGGGGGCGCAGGTACCGGGGAGCTGTTTTTT,CASSSGGAGTGELFF
TRBJ1-1,TRBV6-6,NA,NA,TGTGCCAGCAGTTACGGGGCCGGGGGCGCCGGCACTGAAGCTTTCTTT,CASSYGAGGAGTEAFF
TRBJ2-5,TRBV19,TRBD2,NA,TGTGCCAGTAGTCGGACTAGCAATACAGAGACCCAGTACTTC,CASSRTSNTETQYF
TRBJ2-2,TRBV7-9,NA,NA,TGTGCCAGCAGCTTACCACCTGGAGGGGATTACGCCGGGGAGCTGTTTTTT,CASSLPPGGDYAGELFF
TRBJ1-4,TRBV6-1,TRBD1,NA,TGTGCCAGCAGTGAAGGAGAGGGGGCGTTTGCAAAACTGTTTTTT,CASSEGEGAFAKLFF
TRBJ1-3,TRBV5-1,TRBD1,NA,TGCGCCAGCAGCTTTTCGGGACAGGGCTCTGGAAACACCATATATTTT,CASSFSGQGSGNTIYF
TRBJ1-3,TRBV29-1,NA,NA,TGCAGCGTGGCAGGGAGGAATGGAAACACCATATATTTT,CSVAGRNGNTIYF
TRBJ2-2,TRBV5-4,TRBD1,NA,TGTGCCAGCAGCCCCAAACAGGGGCGGAACACCGGGGAGCTGTTTTTT,CASSPKQGRNTGELFF
TRBJ1-4,TRBV3-1/TRBV3-2,NA,once,TGTGCCAGCAGCCAAGATCGGGGGTGGCCCGATGAAAAACTGTTTTTT,CASSQDRGWPDEKLFF
TRBJ2-1,TRBV6-5,TRBD2,NA,TGTGCCAGCGGATCGACTAGCCCAAATGAGCAGTTCTTC,CASGSTSPNEQFF
TRBJ1-1,TRBV19,NA,few,TGTGCCAGTATTCTCTGGAGCAACACTGAAGCTTTCTTT,CASILWSNTEAFF
TRBJ1-5,TRBV27,NA,NA,TGTGCCAGCAGTTTATCAGGGGAAAATCAGCCCCAGCATTTT,CASSLSGENQPQHF
TRBJ1-2,TRBV7-9,TRBD1,NA,TGTGCCAGCAGCTCGGGATGGACAGGTTCGGGCTACACCTTC,CASSSGWTGSGYTF
TRBJ1-1,TRBV6-5,NA,NA,TGTGCCAGCAGTTACTCGGGGGGGGGAGCTTTCTTT,CASSYSGGGAFF
TRBJ2-7,TRBV11-2,TRBD1,NA,TGTGCCAGCAGCTTCTCCCGTAGGACAGGGGGAAACGAGCAGTACTTC,CASSFSRRTGGNEQYF
TRBJ2-2,TRBV18,TRBD2,NA,TGTGCCAGCTCACGTATCGAGGTAACCGGGACTAGCGGGCACTTGAACACCGGGGAGCTGTTTTTT,CASSRIEVTGTSGHLNTGELFF